The present T cell receptor beta chain was sequenced within a study of T cells of healthy individuals. This clonotype has at least ten counts. Via MiXCR, TCRdb re-called the 5' RACE reads, giving one row per CDR3 protein. The sample contains 40,000 to 60,000 distinct CDR3 sequences, over 12% of which appear only once. The V segment lost 2 bases and the J segment 5 bases; nucleotides outside the gene matches: 6. The CDR3 covers 14 residues. Germline values: CDR1 SGHRS, CDR2 YFSETQ. The V and J genes are TRBV5-1 and TRBJ2-5; 7 positions agree with TRBD1. This receptor was taken from a human donor in good health. This CDR3 reads CASSFRQGLETQYF. The CDR3 DNA reads as TGCGCCAGCAGCTTCCGACAGGGATTGGAGACCCAGTACTTC.